The following is a T cell receptor beta chain sequence with its context. Antigen unknown. This sample was included in a study of cytomegalovirus exposure and HLA in healthy donors. General study points: Researchers reported in a later analysis that a missense DCLRE1C variant was tied to TCR beta V- and J-gene trimming. Clonal expansion, a later analysis showed, was greater in HLA-associated TCR beta chains than in equally common others. Most of the CMV-associated TCR beta chains (in a later analysis) appeared to be HLA-restricted.

With 1 base removed from V and 0 bases from J, the gap between germline ends came to 7 bases. The CDR3 runs 15 residues. From germline, CDR1 is LNHNV and CDR2 YYDKDF (reference sequence). Donors were ostensibly healthy at sampling, although undocumented immune exposures were probable. Amplification used 60 Vbeta primers and 13 Jbeta primers. Only in-frame clones appear in the TCRdb table, and some are missing; sequencing was by immunoSEQ multiplex PCR. The sample contains 150,000 to 200,000 clones, over 75% of which appear only once. The chain has TRBV15 and TRBJ2-1; weak D call: TRBD1 (5 bases). Material: PBMCs. The receptor's source is a girl under three years old in good health and CMV-seronegative. CDR3: CATSRGGASYNEQFF. CDR3 sequence (DNA): TGTGCCACCAGCAGAGGGGGCGCCTCCTACAATGAGCAGTTCTTC.